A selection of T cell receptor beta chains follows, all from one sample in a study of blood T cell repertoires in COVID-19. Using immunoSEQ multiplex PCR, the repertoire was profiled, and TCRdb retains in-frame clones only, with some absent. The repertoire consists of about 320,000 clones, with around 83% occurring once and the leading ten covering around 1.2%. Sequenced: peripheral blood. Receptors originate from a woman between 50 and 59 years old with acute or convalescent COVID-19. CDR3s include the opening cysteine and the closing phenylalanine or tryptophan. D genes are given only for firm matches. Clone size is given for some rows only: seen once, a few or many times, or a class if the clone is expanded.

cdr3_nt: TGTGCCAGCAGCGACGATCCAGGGACAGGGGCCGGGGAGCTGTTTTTT
cdr3_aa: CASSDDPGTGAGELFF
d_call: TRBD1
v_call: TRBV6-2/TRBV6-3
clone_size: .
j_call: TRBJ2-2

cdr3_nt: TGTGCCAGCAGCCCAGGGGGCATGAACACTGAAGCTTTCTTT
cdr3_aa: CASSPGGMNTEAFF
d_call: TRBD1
v_call: TRBV4-2
clone_size: .
j_call: TRBJ1-1

cdr3_nt: TGTGCCAGCACTCAACGCTACAGGGATGGCTACACCTTC
cdr3_aa: CASTQRYRDGYTF
d_call: .
v_call: TRBV6-5
clone_size: .
j_call: TRBJ1-2

cdr3_nt: TGCGCCAGCAGCTTGGTAGCTAGCGGGGGGGAACAGTTCTTC
cdr3_aa: CASSLVASGGEQFF
d_call: TRBD2
v_call: TRBV5-1
clone_size: .
j_call: TRBJ2-1

cdr3_nt: TGTGCCAGCAGCCGGGACAGGGGGCGGGTTGAAAAACTGTTTTTT
cdr3_aa: CASSRDRGRVEKLFF
d_call: TRBD1
v_call: TRBV5-4
clone_size: .
j_call: TRBJ1-4

cdr3_nt: TGTGCCAGTAGTCGACAGGGTAGCACAGATACGCAGTATTTT
cdr3_aa: CASSRQGSTDTQYF
d_call: TRBD1
v_call: TRBV19
clone_size: .
j_call: TRBJ2-3

cdr3_nt: TGTGCCAGCAGTCTGGGGACTAGCCACTACAATGAGCAGTTCTTC
cdr3_aa: CASSLGTSHYNEQFF
d_call: TRBD2
v_call: TRBV7-8
clone_size: once
j_call: TRBJ2-1

cdr3_nt: TGTGCCAGCAGTTCCCCGGACTCAGTTAAAAATGAGCAGTTCTTC
cdr3_aa: CASSSPDSVKNEQFF
d_call: .
v_call: TRBV6-2/TRBV6-3
clone_size: .
j_call: TRBJ2-1

cdr3_nt: TGCGCCAGCAGCTCAGAAGGACAGAGGGCCAACGTCCTGACTTTC
cdr3_aa: CASSSEGQRANVLTF
d_call: .
v_call: TRBV5-1
clone_size: .
j_call: TRBJ2-6

cdr3_nt: TGTGCCAGTAGTAGAACCGGGACAGGTGGGACAGATACGCAGTATTTT
cdr3_aa: CASSRTGTGGTDTQYF
d_call: TRBD1
v_call: TRBV19
clone_size: once
j_call: TRBJ2-3

cdr3_nt: TGCGCCAGCAGCCAACCCGACAGGACCGGCACTGAAGCTTTCTTT
cdr3_aa: CASSQPDRTGTEAFF
d_call: .
v_call: TRBV4-1
clone_size: .
j_call: TRBJ1-1

cdr3_nt: TGTGCCAGCTTCACCATAACCGGAGCCGGGGAGCTGTTTTTT
cdr3_aa: CASFTITGAGELFF
d_call: .
v_call: TRBV18
clone_size: .
j_call: TRBJ2-2

cdr3_nt: TGTGCCAGCAGCCCCGGTGGGGGCCCAGAGAACGAGCAGTACTTC
cdr3_aa: CASSPGGGPENEQYF
d_call: .
v_call: TRBV9
clone_size: once
j_call: TRBJ2-7

cdr3_nt: TGTGCCAGCAGCCAAGGAGGCACCGGGGAGCTGTTTTTT
cdr3_aa: CASSQGGTGELFF
d_call: .
v_call: TRBV3-1/TRBV3-2
clone_size: .
j_call: TRBJ2-2

cdr3_nt: TGTGCCAGTACCAAAAGGGGGCAAGTTGAAAAACTGTTTTTT
cdr3_aa: CASTKRGQVEKLFF
d_call: TRBD1
v_call: TRBV19
clone_size: once
j_call: TRBJ1-4

cdr3_nt: TGTGCCAGCAGTTTACTGGGGACTAGCGGGAGGGCAAACGGGGAGCTGTTTTTT
cdr3_aa: CASSLLGTSGRANGELFF
d_call: TRBD2
v_call: TRBV2
clone_size: .
j_call: TRBJ2-2

cdr3_nt: TGCGCCAGCAGTCAGGGGACAGCGAACACCGGGGAGCTGTTTTTT
cdr3_aa: CASSQGTANTGELFF
d_call: TRBD1
v_call: TRBV10-2
clone_size: .
j_call: TRBJ2-2

cdr3_nt: TGTGCCAGCTCACCATCAGGGATTGGAAGCAATCAGCCCCAGCATTTT
cdr3_aa: CASSPSGIGSNQPQHF
d_call: .
v_call: TRBV18
clone_size: .
j_call: TRBJ1-5

cdr3_nt: TGTGCCAGCAGTTCCGGGAGGGCAGCTTTCTTT
cdr3_aa: CASSSGRAAFF
d_call: .
v_call: TRBV12-3/TRBV12-4
clone_size: .
j_call: TRBJ1-1

cdr3_nt: TGCGCCAGCAGCTTAGGGAGGGAGCAGTACTTC
cdr3_aa: CASSLGREQYF
d_call: .
v_call: TRBV5-1
clone_size: once
j_call: TRBJ2-7

cdr3_nt: TGTGCCAGCAGCCAATCCAAACTTATAAGTGAAAAACTGTTTTTT
cdr3_aa: CASSQSKLISEKLFF
d_call: .
v_call: TRBV3-1/TRBV3-2
clone_size: .
j_call: TRBJ1-4

cdr3_nt: TGCGCCAGCAGCCAACAGGGCAATGAGCAGTTCTTC
cdr3_aa: CASSQQGNEQFF
d_call: .
v_call: TRBV5-1
clone_size: .
j_call: TRBJ2-1

cdr3_nt: TGTGCCAGCAGCTTAGCAGCGAGGACAGATACGCAGTATTTT
cdr3_aa: CASSLAARTDTQYF
d_call: .
v_call: TRBV7-9
clone_size: .
j_call: TRBJ2-3

cdr3_nt: TGTGCCATCAACGACAGGGTGGACACTGGTGAAGCTTTCTTT
cdr3_aa: CAINDRVDTGEAFF
d_call: TRBD1
v_call: TRBV10-3
clone_size: .
j_call: TRBJ1-1

cdr3_nt: TGTGCCTGGAGTGTCTACAGGGGAACCGGGGAGCTGTTTTTT
cdr3_aa: CAWSVYRGTGELFF
d_call: TRBD1
v_call: TRBV30
clone_size: once
j_call: TRBJ2-2

cdr3_nt: TGTGCCAGTAGTATAGACCCCTCCAGCTCCTACAATGAGCAGTTCTTC
cdr3_aa: CASSIDPSSSYNEQFF
d_call: .
v_call: TRBV19
clone_size: .
j_call: TRBJ2-1

cdr3_nt: TGTGCCAGCCGGACAGGGGCAGGAAACACCATATATTTT
cdr3_aa: CASRTGAGNTIYF
d_call: TRBD1
v_call: TRBV28
clone_size: once
j_call: TRBJ1-3

cdr3_nt: TGTGCCAGCTCACCGTCCCGGGACAGGAGATTCAATGAGCAGTTCTTC
cdr3_aa: CASSPSRDRRFNEQFF
d_call: TRBD1
v_call: TRBV18
clone_size: .
j_call: TRBJ2-1